Listed below are T cell receptor beta chains from one sample, sequenced in a study of cytomegalovirus exposure and HLA in healthy donors. Generated by immunoSEQ multiplex PCR, the TCRdb table keeps only in-frame clones and is missing some. Among 90,000 to 130,000 clones listed, approximately 85% were seen once. Sequenced input: PBMCs. The receptors come from a woman between 18 and 29 years old in good health and CMV-seronegative. Both conserved end residues are part of each CDR3. A D gene is named only where the DNA matches it firmly. For some rows the clone size is stated as once, few or many, or as a class when expanded; others skip it.

. | TRBJ1-6 | TRBD1 | TRBV7-2 | TGTGCCAGCAGCTTAGTCTGGGACAGGAGGACGGGATCACCCCTCCACTTT | CASSLVWDRRTGSPLHF
. | TRBJ1-2 | . | TRBV30 | TGTGCCTGGAGTTCGGGGGATCACTATGGCTACACCTTC | CAWSSGDHYGYTF
. | TRBJ1-1 | . | TRBV6-1 | TGTGCCAGCTCTATCACACTAAACACTGAAGCTTTCTTT | CASSITLNTEAFF
. | TRBJ2-2 | . | TRBV7-6 | TGTGCCAGCAGCCGAACCGCGACAGCCACGAACACCGGGGAGCTGTTTTTT | CASSRTATATNTGELFF
. | TRBJ1-6 | TRBD1 | TRBV5-6 | TGTGCCAGCAGCTATCAAACAGGGGGCGTCGGTTCACCCCTCCACTTT | CASSYQTGGVGSPLHF
. | TRBJ1-5 | TRBD1 | TRBV10-3 | TGTGCCATCAGGGGACAGACCAATCAGCCCCAGCATTTT | CAIRGQTNQPQHF
. | TRBJ1-2 | TRBD1 | TRBV6-1 | TGTGCCAGCAGTGACTCACAGGGGTGGGCTGACTACACCTTC | CASSDSQGWADYTF
once | TRBJ2-1 | . | TRBV6-1 | TGTGCCAGCAGTGTAACCTCTTCGGCTTCGGGGGGCCCCTACAATGAGCAGTTCTTC | CASSVTSSASGGPYNEQFF
few | TRBJ1-6 | TRBD1 | TRBV12-5 | TGTGCTAGTGGTCTCGGACAGGTCGACTCACCCCTCCACTTT | CASGLGQVDSPLHF
. | TRBJ1-1 | TRBD1 | TRBV10-3 | TGTGCCACGGGACAGGGGAACACTGAAGCTTTCTTT | CATGQGNTEAFF
. | TRBJ1-6 | . | TRBV11-1 | TGTGCCAGCAGCTCGGACAACGTGAATTCACCCCTCCACTTT | CASSSDNVNSPLHF
once | TRBJ1-2 | . | TRBV7-2 | TGTGCCAGCAGCTTCACACAGGCCCTCACCTTC | CASSFTQALTF
. | TRBJ1-6 | . | TRBV5-1 | TGCGCCAGCAGCTTGCAGGGATCCTATAATTCACCCCTCCACTTT | CASSLQGSYNSPLHF
. | TRBJ1-5 | . | TRBV2 | TGTGCCAGCAGTGACGGGATCTACAATCAGCCCCAGCATTTT | CASSDGIYNQPQHF
. | TRBJ2-7 | TRBD2 | TRBV14 | TGTGCCAGCAGCCAAGCTCCACTAGCGGGGTGGGGGGTAGGGAGCTACGAGCAGTACTTC | CASSQAPLAGWGVGSYEQYF
. | TRBJ2-5 | TRBD1 | TRBV28 | TGTGCCAGCAGCCTACTTGGGACAGAGCAAGAGACCCAGTACTTC | CASSLLGTEQETQYF
. | TRBJ2-2 | . | TRBV5-1 | TGCGCCAGCAGCTTGGACGACAGGCCGACCGGGGAGCTGTTTTTT | CASSLDDRPTGELFF
many | TRBJ2-5 | TRBD1 | TRBV5-1 | TGCGCCAGCAGCTTGCGGACAGGGACGGAAGAGACCCAGTACTTC | CASSLRTGTEETQYF
. | TRBJ2-5 | TRBD1 | TRBV9 | TGTGCCAGCAGCCCAGAGACAGGGTTAGGGACCCAGTACTTC | CASSPETGLGTQYF
. | TRBJ1-6 | . | TRBV7-8 | TGTGCCAGCAGCTTTTTTGGGCAGGGAGGTAATTCACCCCTCCACTTT | CASSFFGQGGNSPLHF
. | TRBJ1-2 | . | TRBV6-5 | TGTGCCAGCAGCCCTCGGCGGGGAGGCTATGGCTACACCTTC | CASSPRRGGYGYTF
. | TRBJ2-7 | TRBD2 | TRBV7-8 | TGTGCCAGCAGCTTACCGGGACTAGACCAATACGAGCAGTACTTC | CASSLPGLDQYEQYF
. | TRBJ2-7 | TRBD2 | TRBV7-9 | TGTGCCAGCAGCTTAGGGTCTAGCGGGGGGGCCTACGAGCAGTACTTC | CASSLGSSGGAYEQYF
. | TRBJ1-1 | TRBD1 | TRBV19 | TGTGCCAGTATTGGGACAGGTAAGAACACTGAAGCTTTCTTT | CASIGTGKNTEAFF
. | TRBJ1-1 | TRBD1 | TRBV9 | TGTGCCAGCAGCGCGGAGGGACAGGGAGGCGTCCGTGCTGAAGCTTTCTTT | CASSAEGQGGVRAEAFF
. | TRBJ2-7 | TRBD1 | TRBV9 | TGTGCCAGCAGTATGGGCAGGGGGCTTGGAGAGCAGTACTTC | CASSMGRGLGEQYF
. | TRBJ2-7 | . | TRBV25-1 | TGTGCCAGCAGTGAGGCGTCAGGGCTCTTCGGGGAGCAGTACTTC | CASSEASGLFGEQYF
few | TRBJ1-6 | . | TRBV6-5 | TGTGCCAGCAGCACCACAGGGCTCTCACCCCTCCACTTT | CASSTTGLSPLHF
. | TRBJ1-1 | . | TRBV27 | TGTGCCAGCAGTTTATCGCCTTTCACAACGAACACTGAAGCTTTCTTT | CASSLSPFTTNTEAFF
. | TRBJ1-2 | . | TRBV28 | TGTGCCAGCAGCCTACGGGTTACCGATGGCTACACCTTC | CASSLRVTDGYTF
. | TRBJ1-2 | . | TRBV28 | TGTGCCAGCACGACTACCGTCGCGGGTGGCTACACCTTC | CASTTTVAGGYTF
. | TRBJ2-3 | . | TRBV7-9 | TGTGCCAGCAGCCCTGGCAGCACAGATACGCAGTATTTT | CASSPGSTDTQYF
. | TRBJ1-5 | . | TRBV15 | TGTGCCACCACCTTAGGGGGTTTTCACCAGCCCCAGCATTTT | CATTLGGFHQPQHF
. | TRBJ1-5 | . | TRBV6-5 | TGTGCCAGTGGACAGTTCAATCAGCCCCAGCATTTT | CASGQFNQPQHF
. | TRBJ1-2 | TRBD1 | TRBV28 | TGTGCCAGCACCCAGACAGGGGAGAATGGCTACACCTTC | CASTQTGENGYTF
. | TRBJ1-5 | TRBD1 | TRBV19 | TGTGCCAGTAGTCCCCGCCCGACAGGGTATAGCAATCAGCCCCAGCATTTT | CASSPRPTGYSNQPQHF
. | TRBJ1-2 | . | TRBV7-8 | TGTGCCAGCAGCTTAGCGTCCCCCCAGGCAGTTCCTTTCACCTTC | CASSLASPQAVPFTF
. | TRBJ2-2 | . | TRBV7-3 | TGTGCCAGCAGCCACGGGGCCGGGGAGCTGTTTTTT | CASSHGAGELFF
once | TRBJ1-1 | . | TRBV19 | TGTGCCAGTAGTATCCCGAGGCTTGGTTTTCGTACTGAAGCTTTCTTT | CASSIPRLGFRTEAFF
. | TRBJ2-7 | TRBD1 | TRBV18 | TGTGCCAGCTCACCCCTCGACAGGGGCAACCCCTACGAGCAGTACTTC | CASSPLDRGNPYEQYF
. | TRBJ2-7 | . | TRBV21-1 | TGTGCCAGCAGCATATCCGGGTCACCGTACTTC | CASSISGSPYF
. | TRBJ1-4 | . | TRBV2 | TGTGCCAGCAATTTTTGGGCAGCTGGGGAAAAACTGTTTTTT | CASNFWAAGEKLFF
. | TRBJ2-2 | . | TRBV5-5 | TGTGCCAGCAGCTACCTACCGGACACTATCACCGGGGAGCTGTTTTTT | CASSYLPDTITGELFF
few | TRBJ1-2 | . | TRBV6-5 | TGTGCCAGCAGTTTCGACAGACTCTATGGCTACACCTTC | CASSFDRLYGYTF
. | TRBJ1-2 | . | TRBV14 | TGTGCCAGCAGCCAACAGGCCCATGGCTACACCTTC | CASSQQAHGYTF
. | TRBJ1-1 | . | TRBV7-9 | TGTGCCAGCAGCTGGGGGGGGGACACTGAAGCTTTCTTT | CASSWGGDTEAFF
. | TRBJ2-7 | . | TRBV9 | TGTGCCAGCAGTGCTTCGGGTTCTCCCTACGAGCAGTACTTC | CASSASGSPYEQYF
. | TRBJ2-2 | TRBD2 | TRBV10-3 | TGTGCCATCAGTGAGTCACGGAATCTAGCGGTGAACACCGGGGAGCTGTTTTTT | CAISESRNLAVNTGELFF
. | TRBJ2-1 | TRBD1 | TRBV27 | TGTGCCAGCACCGTCAAGGGGACAGCTTACAATGAGCAGTTCTTC | CASTVKGTAYNEQFF
. | TRBJ2-6 | . | TRBV27 | TGTGCCAGCAGTTCAGGGAACTCTGGGGCCAACGTCCTGACTTTC | CASSSGNSGANVLTF
. | TRBJ2-4 | TRBD1 | TRBV6-4 | TGTGCCCCCAAGCCCCCCAGGAAACAGGGGGCGGCCAAAAACATTCAGTACTTC | CAPKPPRKQGAAKNIQYF
few | TRBJ1-1 | . | TRBV18 | TGTGCCAGCTCACTGGCGGCAGTTGAAGCTTTCTTT | CASSLAAVEAFF
once | TRBJ1-6 | TRBD1 | TRBV5-1 | TGCGCCAGCAGCTTGGATTCAGGGGGCATTTCACCCCTCCACTTT | CASSLDSGGISPLHF